These 8 T cell receptor beta chains were all obtained from the same sample, sequenced in a study of T cells in pancreatic ductal adenocarcinoma. Selected pancreatic ductal adenocarcinoma patients had undergone surgery without neoadjuvant therapy. The data were produced by immunoSEQ multiplex PCR, yet TCRdb's version contains in-frame clones alone and is incomplete. Of under 20,000 clones listed, almost 90% are singletons. The sequenced sample consisted of PBMCs. The origin of the receptors is a human donor with pancreatic ductal adenocarcinoma.

This rearrangement joins TRBV5-3 to TRBJ1-5; D perhaps matches TRBD1 (5 bases). TRBV5-3 counts as an open reading frame of uncertain function. This CDR3 is built from 15 residues. Trimming shortened V by 1 base and J by 1 base, and 9 bases separated the two germline ends. CDR3 coding DNA: TGTGCCAGAAGCTTGATGGGGCTAAGCAATCAGCCCCAGCATTTT. It encodes CARSLMGLSNQPQHF.

This clone was counted a few times. J is TRBJ2-7 and V is TRBV4-1, with D perhaps TRBD2 (5 bases). The germline gives CDR1 MGHRA, CDR2 YSYEKL. V lost 8 bases to trimming and J lost 2 bases, with 13 bases between them. The CDR3 is 13 residues long. DNA of the CDR3: TGCGCCAGCTCTTCCGGGGATACCTACGAGCAGTACTTC. Its protein is CASSSGDTYEQYF.

The gene calls are TRBV4-1 and TRBJ1-4; tentatively, D is TRBD1 (5 bases). From germline, CDR1 is MGHRA and CDR2 YSYEKL. The CDR3 is made up of 14 amino acids. The V end was cut by 5 bases, the J end by 4 bases, with 11 bases between. CDR3 sequence reads: CASSKGASNEKLFF. CDR3 coding DNA: TGCGCCAGCAGCAAAGGGGCGAGTAATGAAAAACTGTTTTTT.

V gene TRBV28 combines with J gene TRBJ1-6; D perhaps matches TRBD1 (5 bases). The germline V gene has CDR1 MDHEN and CDR2 SYDVKM. Trimming left V 5 bases short and J 3 bases short, with 14 bases between. The CDR3 runs to 16 residues. DNA of the CDR3: TGTGCCAGCAGTCTCGTGACAGCCTTCTATAATTCACCCCTCCACTTT. Translation: CASSLVTAFYNSPLHF.

The V call is TRBV28, the J call TRBJ2-2; perhaps TRBD1 as D (6 bases). V was clipped by 7 bases and J by 1 base, with 13 bases between them. Germline-derived CDR1 and CDR2 are MDHEN and SYDVKM. This CDR3 has 15 residues. The CDR3 here is CASIGGAGNTGELFF. The CDR3 coding sequence is TGTGCCAGCATTGGGGGCGCAGGGAACACCGGGGAGCTGTTTTTT.

The CDR3 nucleotides read TGTGCCAGCAGCTCCCTGACAGGGGGCGAAGGCACTGAAGCTTTCTTT. Its translation: CASSSLTGGEGTEAFF. This sequence joins TRBV11-1 and TRBJ1-1, with 10 bases that match TRBD1. Trimming at V came to 4 bases and at J to 4 bases, leaving 9 bases not matched to a gene. Per the germline V gene, CDR1 is SGHAT and CDR2 is FQDESV (reference sequence). This CDR3 has 16 residues.

The chain employs TRBV5-5 and TRBJ2-5; tentatively, D is TRBD1 (6 bases). Germline V CDR1 and CDR2: SGHKS, YYEKEE (reference sequence). The CDR3 extends over 14 amino acids. The V gene lost 0 bases and the J gene lost 4 bases, with 10 bases spanning the gap. This CDR3 reads CASSLVGQLETQYF. CDR3 bases: TGTGCCAGCAGCTTGGTAGGACAGTTAGAGACCCAGTACTTC.

V and J are TRBV5-1 and TRBJ2-7; 9 nucleotides match TRBD1. CDR1 and CDR2 (germline): SGHRS, YFSETQ. The CDR3 totals 15 residues. With 1 base clipped from V and 12 bases from J, the junction kept 14 bases outside the gene matches. CDR3 nucleotide sequence: TGCGCCAGCAGCTTGACTCCGGGACAGGGTGGTGTAGGGTACTTC. This encodes CASSLTPGQGGVGYF.